The 27 T cell receptor beta chains given below trace back to one sample, sequenced in a study of T cell repertoires in cytomegalovirus infection. TCRdb re-called the reads through MiXCR, storing one row per CDR3 protein. The data contain approximately 71,000 distinct CDR3 sequences, over 3.5% of them seen just once; the ten biggest clones take up around 22%. The sample comprised PBMCs. The receptors shown here come from a human donor in good health (CMV status not recorded). Some clones in this sample may be carry-over from other donors' samples.

This clonotype appeared many times. The V gene is TRBV7-2, the J gene TRBJ2-5; D is undetermined. Germline CDR1 is SGHTA and CDR2 is FQGNSA. The germline V and J ends were trimmed by 5 bases and 2 bases, with 15 bases remaining between them. The CDR3 runs 15 residues. The CDR3 sequence: CASSTQTARQETQYF. The CDR3 DNA sequence: TGTGCCAGCAGCACACAAACGGCCCGGCAAGAGACCCAGTACTTC.

As concerns this clonotype: A read error is possible here, since a much larger clone lies one base away. The chain carries TRBV7-4 and TRBJ2-7; possibly TRBD1 for D (6 bases). Trimming stripped 5 bases from V and 2 bases from J, with 10 bases between. Germline V gives CDR1 SGHVT, CDR2 SQSDAQ. This CDR3 is 13 amino acids long. In DNA form, the CDR3 reads TGTGCCAGCAGCCGGGACACACCCTACGAGCAGTACTTC. Its translation: CASSRDTPYEQYF.

This clonotype was observed a few times. The chain uses TRBV5-6 and TRBJ1-6, with D unresolved. The germline CDR1 and CDR2 sequences are SGHDT and YYEEEE. CDR3 length: 16 residues. V was clipped by 0 bases and J by 13 bases, with 20 bases between them. In DNA form, the CDR3 reads TGTGCCAGCAGCTTGGCCGTGGGGAGCATTAGACTCCCCCTCCACTTT. This codes for CASSLAVGSIRLPLHF.

This chain joins TRBV6-6 and TRBJ1-6, with a possible D match to TRBD1 (5 bases). CDR1 and CDR2 (germline): MNHNY, SVGAGI (reference sequence). V lost 5 bases, J lost 7 bases, and 15 bases lay in between. CDR3 size: 15 residues. CDR3 residues: CASSVSTAANSPLHF. The CDR3 DNA is TGTGCCAGCAGTGTATCGACAGCTGCCAATTCACCCCTCCACTTT.

This clonotype was detected ten times or more. The rearrangement uses TRBV6-5 and TRBJ2-7, with TRBD1 matching 9 bases. Germline CDR1 is MNHEY and CDR2 is SVGAGI. This CDR3 has 14 residues. Germline trimming cut 2 bases from V and 6 bases from J; bases unmatched to any gene: 5. CDR3 residues: CASSYGGQGGEQYF. As DNA, the CDR3 is TGTGCCAGCAGTTACGGGGGACAGGGAGGCGAGCAGTACTTC.

This clonotype was recorded many times. This chain joins TRBV20-1 and TRBJ1-2, with D unresolved. The V end lost 3 bases, the J end lost 4 bases, and 9 bases lay between the germline ends. The germline CDR1 and CDR2 sequences are DFQATT and SNEGSKA (reference sequence). The CDR3 loop spans 12 amino acids. CDR3 loop: CSARLRLYGYTF. The CDR3 DNA sequence: TGCAGTGCTAGGTTGCGGCTCTATGGCTACACCTTC.

This clonotype was seen repeatedly, ten times or more. The chain combines TRBV7-2 with TRBJ2-1; 14 nucleotides match TRBD2. V shed 5 bases and J 0 bases; nucleotides not matched to a gene: 9. Germline values: CDR1 SGHTA, CDR2 FQGNSA. The CDR3 spans 19 residues. This CDR3 is CASSPGTSGGTSSYNEQFF. DNA of the CDR3: TGTGCCAGCAGCCCCGGGACTAGCGGGGGCACCAGCTCCTACAATGAGCAGTTCTTC.

This clonotype was counted at least ten times. The rearrangement links TRBV19 to TRBJ1-1; 7 bases match TRBD1. Germline V CDR1 and CDR2: LNHDA, SQIVND (reference sequence). The CDR3 totals 13 residues. V shed 8 bases, J shed 1 base, and the junction held 4 bases outside the gene matches. The CDR3 here is CASQGQANTEAFF. DNA for the CDR3: TGTGCCAGTCAAGGACAGGCGAACACTGAAGCTTTCTTT.

The J gene is TRBJ2-1, the V gene TRBV6-5, with 11 bases identical to TRBD2. The V segment lost 2 bases and the J segment 2 bases; nucleotides outside the gene matches: 2. There are 16 residues in the CDR3. The germline V gene has CDR1 MNHEY and CDR2 SVGAGI. The CDR3: CASSYGGLAAYNEQFF. In DNA form, the CDR3 reads TGTGCCAGCAGTTACGGGGGACTAGCGGCCTACAATGAGCAGTTCTTC.

This clonotype has a count of ten or more. The V gene is TRBV28, the J gene TRBJ1-5, with D possibly being TRBD1 (5 bases). The CDR3 consists of 15 residues. Germline CDR1 is MDHEN and CDR2 is SYDVKM. Between the trimmed V and J ends, which lost 2 bases and 3 bases, there was a span of 11 bases. The CDR3 loop reads CASSLGAAVNQPQHF. The CDR3 region has the DNA TGTGCCAGCAGTTTAGGGGCCGCGGTCAATCAGCCCCAGCATTTT. Full variable domain (remainder filled in from reference TRBV28 and TRBJ1-5): DVKVTQSSRYLVKRTGEKVFLECVQDMDHENMFWYRQDPGLGLRLIYFSYDVKMKEKGDIPEGYSVSREKKERFSLILESASTNQTSMYLCASSLGAAVNQPQHFGDGTRLSIL.

This clonotype has a count of ten or more. V gene TRBV7-3 combines with J gene TRBJ2-1; no definite D call. CDR3 size: 15 residues. Germline loops: CDR1 SGHTA, CDR2 FQGTGA. Trimming took off 3 bases at V and 0 bases at J, with 9 bases between the two ends. This chain's CDR3 is CASSFRQTSYNEQFF. CDR3 nucleotides: TGTGCCAGCAGCTTTAGGCAAACCTCCTACAATGAGCAGTTCTTC.

Many counts were recorded for this clonotype. The rearrangement links TRBV7-9 to TRBJ2-7; 8 bases fit TRBD1. This CDR3 has 15 residues. Germline trimming cut 4 bases from V and 3 bases from J; bases unmatched to any gene: 8. The germline CDR1 and CDR2 sequences are SEHNR and FQNEAQ (reference sequence). The CDR3 bases are TGTGCCAGCAGCTCCCTCTGGACAGGGAACTACGAGCAGTACTTC. Protein product: CASSSLWTGNYEQYF.

This clonotype was counted ten times or more. The V gene is TRBV6-5, the J gene TRBJ1-1, with D uncertain. The CDR3 runs to 15 residues. V was cut by 2 bases and J by 6 bases, with 16 bases left in between. Looked up from germline, CDR1 is MNHEY and CDR2 is SVGAGI. CDR3 nucleotides: TGTGCCAGCAGTTACGATAATCGGTTTGGAGCTGAAGCTTTCTTT. Translated, it gives CASSYDNRFGAEAFF.

This clonotype was seen ten or more times. V usage is TRBV15 and J usage is TRBJ2-6, with D unclear. The germline gives CDR1 LNHNV, CDR2 YYDKDF (reference sequence). Trimming removed 1 base from V and 1 base from J, with 5 bases in between. The CDR3 length is 15 residues. In nucleotides, the CDR3 is TGTGCCACCAGCAGAGTAGGGTCTGGGGCCAACGTCCTGACTTTC. It codes for CATSRVGSGANVLTF.

The gene calls are TRBV12-3 or TRBV12-4 and TRBJ1-5; D is perhaps TRBD1 (5 bases). Trimming removed 4 bases at V and 4 bases at J, with 14 bases between. This CDR3 region has 15 residues. CDR3 DNA sequence: TGTGCCAGCAGTTCGAATCCAGGGAGTAATCAGCCCCAGCATTTT. It specifies CASSSNPGSNQPQHF.

This clonotype has at least ten counts. This chain uses TRBV27 with TRBJ2-7, with a tentative D call TRBD1 (6 bases). The CDR3 extends over 15 amino acids. Germline V gives CDR1 MNHEY, CDR2 SMNVEV (reference sequence). Between the trimmed V and J ends, which lost 8 bases and 2 bases, there was a span of 19 bases. CDR3 in DNA: TGTGCCAGCCACGGAACAGGGTCCCCAACCTACGAGCAGTACTTC. It codes for CASHGTGSPTYEQYF.

This clonotype was detected ten times or more. The V gene is TRBV6-2 or TRBV6-3, the J gene TRBJ2-1; 9 nucleotides align to TRBD2. V lost 2 bases and J lost 10; bases outside the gene matches: 0. This CDR3 contains 12 residues. Germline V gene lookup returns CDR1 MNHEY and CDR2 SVGEGT. The CDR3 region has the DNA TGTGCCAGCAGTTACGCGGGAGGGGAGCAGTTCTTC. It codes for CASSYAGGEQFF.

This clonotype appeared many times. The gene calls are TRBV7-2 and TRBJ2-2; the D is unclear. The CDR3 length is 15 residues. Trimming removed 5 bases from V and 5 bases from J, with 15 bases in between. CDR1 SGHTA and CDR2 FQGNSA come from the germline V gene. The CDR3 nucleotides are TGTGCCAGCAGCCCATACAACCAGCGTACCGGGGAGCTGTTTTTT. Its translation: CASSPYNQRTGELFF.

This clonotype appeared many times. This chain joins TRBV7-2 and TRBJ2-7; D is possibly TRBD1 (6 bases). The V gene's germline CDR1 is SGHTA and CDR2 FQGNSA. The CDR3 loop spans 15 amino acids. Trimming left V 5 bases short and J 6 bases short, with 20 bases between. The CDR3: CASSPQGSRAREQYF. CDR3 DNA: TGTGCCAGCAGCCCCCAGGGGTCTCGGGCTCGCGAGCAGTACTTC.

This clonotype has at least ten counts. The chain links TRBV7-2 to TRBJ2-7, with D possibly being TRBD1 or TRBD2 (5 bases each). Germline loops: CDR1 SGHTA, CDR2 FQGNSA. V was cut by 3 bases and J by 13 bases, with 16 bases left in between. This CDR3 spans 12 amino acids. Here the CDR3 reads CASSFGVGESYF. The DNA of the CDR3 is TGTGCCAGCAGCTTCGGCGTGGGGGAGTCCTACTTC.

Many counts were recorded for this clonotype. As DNA, the CDR3 is TGTGCCAGCAGGGAGAGAGGTGGGGTCGGCAGAGGCAATGAGCAGTTCTTC. Translated, it gives CASRERGGVGRGNEQFF. V gene TRBV11-3 combines with J gene TRBJ2-1; D is ambiguous. The CDR3 loop spans 17 amino acids. Trimming stripped 6 bases from V and 6 bases from J, with 24 bases between. The V gene's germline CDR1 is SGHNT and CDR2 YENEEA.

Many counts were recorded for this clonotype. This chain joins TRBV13 and TRBJ1-1, with unresolved D. The CDR3 has 13 residues. V shed 5 bases and J shed 1 base, with 8 bases lying between them. CDR1 and CDR2 (germline): PRHDT, FYEKMQ (reference sequence). The CDR3: CASSVSRNTEAFF. The DNA for the CDR3 is TGTGCCAGCAGCGTAAGTAGGAACACTGAAGCTTTCTTT.

At least ten counts were recorded for this clonotype. This sequence joins TRBV7-9 and TRBJ2-1; 10 nucleotides line up with TRBD1. The trim removed 4 bases at V and 9 bases at J, leaving 6 bases unmatched. Germline-derived CDR1 and CDR2 are SEHNR and FQNEAQ (reference sequence). This CDR3 region has 14 residues. The CDR3 here is CASSWTGGGAEQFF. CDR3 in DNA: TGTGCCAGCAGCTGGACAGGGGGGGGGGCTGAGCAGTTCTTC.

This clonotype was found many times. This chain joins TRBV10-3 and TRBJ2-7, with 7 bases fitting TRBD2. CDR1 and CDR2 from the germline V gene are ENHRY and SYGVKD. The CDR3 sequence is 14 residues long. V gave up 0 bases and J gave up 2 bases; unmatched junction bases: 1. This CDR3 reads CAISESGLAYEQYF. The CDR3 DNA is TGTGCCATCAGTGAGTCCGGACTAGCCTACGAGCAGTACTTC.

This clonotype was found many times. The J gene is TRBJ2-5, the V gene TRBV7-2; 10 nucleotides line up with TRBD2. The CDR3 length is 14 residues. Trimming cost V 5 bases and J 4 bases; bases outside gene matches: 4. Germline V gene data show CDR1 as SGHTA and CDR2 as FQGNSA. In nucleotides, the CDR3 is TGTGCCAGCAGCAGATGGACTAGCGGAGAGACCCAGTACTTC. This sequence encodes CASSRWTSGETQYF.

Many counts were recorded for this clonotype. The chain carries TRBV18 and TRBJ2-2; perhaps D is TRBD1 or TRBD2 (5 bases each). The CDR3 is made up of 15 amino acids. V shed 3 bases and J shed 6 bases, with 14 bases lying between them. Germline assignment: CDR1 KGHSH and CDR2 LQKENI. The CDR3 loop is CASSPEGLKAGELFF. CDR3 bases: TGTGCCAGCTCACCTGAGGGGTTAAAGGCCGGGGAGCTGTTTTTT.

This clonotype appeared many times. V gene TRBV7-2 combines with J gene TRBJ1-1; the D is unclear. CDR1 and CDR2 (germline): SGHTA, FQGNSA. V lost 7 bases, J lost 0 bases, and 12 bases lay in between. The CDR3 spans 14 residues. In DNA, the CDR3 is TGTGCCAGCAAGGGAGGGCTCATGAACACTGAAGCTTTCTTT. Its protein product is CASKGGLMNTEAFF.